These 27 T cell receptor beta chains came from one sample sequenced in a study of radiotherapy plus CTLA-4 blockade in lung cancer. TCRdb's copy holds only in-frame clones and misses some; the assay was immunoSEQ multiplex PCR. The sample contains 85,000 to 100,000 clones, about 87% of which appear only once. The sequenced sample was peripheral blood, obtained from a patient treated with radiotherapy plus ipilimumab. All receptors come from a human donor with non-small cell lung cancer that progressed on radiotherapy plus ipilimumab.

V and J are TRBV11-2 and TRBJ2-3, with 10 bases aligning to TRBD2. Germline values: CDR1 SGHAT, CDR2 FQNNGV. The junction had 4 bases not matched to a gene; V was cut back by 1 base and J by 0 bases. This CDR3 comprises 17 residues. CDR3 bases: TGTGCCAGCAGCTTAGGGGGACTAGCGTTAAGCACAGATACGCAGTATTTT. Protein sequence: CASSLGGLALSTDTQYF.

A few counts support this clone. The chain uses TRBV13 and TRBJ2-2, with 8 bases fitting TRBD2. CDR1 is PRHDT, CDR2 FYEKMQ, per germline (reference sequence). There are 16 residues in the CDR3. The ends lost 4 bases at V and 3 bases at J; junction bases unmatched: 7. The CDR3 region is CASSSPGAGDTGELFF. The CDR3 DNA is TGTGCCAGCAGCTCCCCCGGAGCGGGAGACACCGGGGAGCTGTTTTTT.

V is TRBV7-6 and J is TRBJ2-7, with 15 bases identical to TRBD2. Per germline, CDR1 SGHVS and CDR2 FNYEAQ. Trimming cost V 5 bases and J 1 base; bases outside gene matches: 9. This CDR3 contains 18 residues. This chain's CDR3 is CASSLGLAGGGRSYEQYF. The CDR3, as DNA: TGTGCCAGCAGCCTGGGACTAGCGGGGGGAGGTCGGTCCTACGAGCAGTACTTC. Using reference TRBV7-6 and TRBJ2-7 for the parts outside the CDR3, the full variable domain is GAGVSQSPRYKVTKRGQDVALRCDPISGHVSLYWYRQALGQGPEFLTYFNYEAQQDKSGLPNDRFSAERPEGSISTLTIQRTEQRDSAMYRCASSLGLAGGGRSYEQYFGPGTRLTVT.

The V call is TRBV29-1, the J call TRBJ2-7; D not resolved. The V and J ends lost 0 bases and 1 base respectively, with 7 bases between them. The CDR3 totals 13 residues. Per germline, CDR1 SQVTM and CDR2 ANQGSEA. The CDR3, as DNA: TGCAGCGTTGAAGATCGGCGATCCTACGAGCAGTACTTC. Translated, it gives CSVEDRRSYEQYF.

This clone was found a few times. The rearrangement joins TRBV19 to TRBJ2-1; 9 bases fit TRBD2. The CDR3 length is 14 residues. Losses at the gene ends were 9 bases for V and 4 bases for J; bases not matched to a gene: 7. The germline gives CDR1 LNHDA, CDR2 SQIVND (reference sequence). Written as DNA, the CDR3 is TGTGCCAGCCAGACTAGCGGCCCGTACAATGAGCAGTTCTTC. Translating gives CASQTSGPYNEQFF.

The chain is built from TRBV6-1 and TRBJ1-1; D gene uncertain. The V end was cut by 2 bases, the J end by 1 base, with 8 bases between. The germline CDR1 and CDR2 sequences are MNHNS and SASEGT. This CDR3 is built from 14 residues. CDR3 region: CASSETGGNTEAFF. CDR3 nucleotide sequence: TGTGCCAGCAGTGAAACGGGAGGGAACACTGAAGCTTTCTTT.

The chain uses TRBV5-1 and TRBJ2-5; D not resolved. The CDR3 runs to 14 residues. Deletions cut 0 bases from V and 3 bases from J, with 9 bases between. CDR1 SGHRS and CDR2 YFSETQ come from the germline V gene. This CDR3 is CASSLALGKETQYF. The DNA of the CDR3 is TGCGCCAGCAGCTTGGCCTTGGGAAAAGAGACCCAGTACTTC.

This clone came up once. This chain links TRBV4-1 with TRBJ2-2, with a possible D match to TRBD1 (6 bases). V was trimmed by 3 bases and J by 0 bases, leaving 20 bases between them. The CDR3 totals 19 residues. Germline V CDR1 and CDR2: MGHRA, YSYEKL. CDR3 loop: CASSQSSPGTFSNTGELFF. The CDR3 region has the DNA TGCGCCAGCAGCCAGAGCAGTCCCGGGACATTCTCGAACACCGGGGAGCTGTTTTTT.

This clone turned up a few times. The V gene is TRBV20-1, the J gene TRBJ1-1, with 8 bases aligning to TRBD1. J was trimmed by 11 bases and V by 6 bases; bases with no gene match: 8. The CDR3 is 11 residues long. Germline-derived CDR1 and CDR2 are DFQATT and SNEGSKA (reference sequence). The CDR3 DNA follows: TGCAGTGCATCGGACAGGGACTCTGCTTTCTTT. Translating it yields CSASDRDSAFF.

In this sample, this clone turned up a few times. The CDR3 is CASSFSGVDGEQFF. The CDR3 DNA reads TGTGCCAGCAGCTTTTCTGGCGTCGACGGGGAGCAGTTCTTC. J is TRBJ2-1 and V is TRBV7-9; D uncertain. Germline CDR1 is SEHNR and CDR2 is FQNEAQ (reference sequence). This CDR3 spans 14 amino acids. The V end lost 3 bases, the J end lost 10 bases, and 16 bases lay between the germline ends.

This clone was counted once. The chain recombines TRBV5-4 with TRBJ2-1, with 12 bases identical to TRBD2. Germline CDR1 reads SGHNT; CDR2 reads YYREEE (reference sequence). V shed 4 bases, J shed 9 bases, and the junction held 11 bases outside the gene matches. This CDR3 has 16 amino acids. The CDR3 sequence is CASSRNGLAGWAEQFF. The CDR3 region has the DNA TGTGCCAGCAGCCGAAATGGACTAGCGGGGTGGGCTGAGCAGTTCTTC.

This rearrangement joins TRBV27 to TRBJ1-1; D is undetermined. The CDR3 consists of 13 residues. Germline-derived CDR1 and CDR2 are MNHEY and SMNVEV (reference sequence). V lost 4 bases to trimming and J lost 3 bases, with 9 bases between them. The CDR3 region has the DNA TGTGCCAGCAGTTCCGCCTGGGACACTGAAGCTTTCTTT. Amino acids: CASSSAWDTEAFF.

The rearrangement links TRBV7-9 to TRBJ1-3; D gene ambiguous. Trimming removed 2 bases from V and 6 bases from J, with 11 bases in between. Germline V gene sequence: CDR1 SEHNR, CDR2 FQNEAQ (reference sequence). There are 14 residues in the CDR3. The CDR3 spells CASSLLVLENTIYF. The DNA of the CDR3 is TGTGCCAGCAGCTTACTAGTCCTGGAAAACACCATATATTTT.

The chain has TRBV19 and TRBJ2-7; no firm D call. This CDR3 is 13 amino acids long. V lost 6 bases and J lost 1, with 10 bases in between. Germline CDR1 LNHDA, CDR2 SQIVND (reference sequence). CDR3 loop: CASRFRASYEQYF. The CDR3 region has the DNA TGTGCCAGTAGATTTCGCGCTTCCTACGAGCAGTACTTC. The whole variable domain, filled in from reference TRBV19 and TRBJ2-7, reads DGGITQSPKYLFRKEGQNVTLSCEQNLNHDAMYWYRQDPGQGLRLIYYSQIVNDFQKGDIAEGYSVSREKKESFPLTVTSAQKNPTAFYLCASRFRASYEQYFGPGTRLTVT.

The chain combines TRBV5-1 with TRBJ2-1, with D possibly TRBD2 on 6 matching bases. Trimming took 4 bases from V and 6 from J, leaving 14 bases between them. CDR3 size: 14 residues. Germline assignment: CDR1 SGHRS and CDR2 YFSETQ. The CDR3 protein is CASSQEGAVNEQFF. The CDR3 bases are TGCGCCAGCAGCCAGGAGGGAGCGGTCAATGAGCAGTTCTTC.

CDR3 sequence: CASSFRGGGNQPQHF. The DNA for the CDR3 is TGTGCCAGCAGCTTTCGGGGTGGAGGCAATCAGCCCCAGCATTTT. The rearrangement links TRBV5-8 to TRBJ1-5; no clear D gene. The ends were cut back, 2 bases at V and 2 bases at J, with 11 bases in the middle. Germline assignment: CDR1 SGHTS and CDR2 YDEGEE. This CDR3 is 15 amino acids long.

The chain joins TRBV27 to TRBJ1-2; TRBD1 agrees at 8 bases. The CDR3 spans 13 residues. After removal of 7 bases from V and 8 bases from J, the junction contained 9 bases not matched to a gene. Per germline, CDR1 MNHEY and CDR2 SMNVEV (reference sequence). Written as DNA, the CDR3 is TGTGCCAGCACGTTTCAGGGGGCGAGAGGCTACACCTTC. This sequence encodes CASTFQGARGYTF.

CDR3 region: CASSRGFSSYEQYF. The CDR3 bases are TGTGCCAGCAGCCGAGGGTTTAGCTCCTACGAGCAGTACTTC. The genes are TRBV7-6 and TRBJ2-7; D is possibly TRBD2 (5 bases). V was pared by 5 bases and J by 0 bases, with 11 bases between. This CDR3 region has 14 residues. CDR1 is SGHVS, CDR2 FNYEAQ, per germline. Together with reference TRBV7-6 and TRBJ2-7, the CDR3 gives the full variable domain: GAGVSQSPRYKVTKRGQDVALRCDPISGHVSLYWYRQALGQGPEFLTYFNYEAQQDKSGLPNDRFSAERPEGSISTLTIQRTEQRDSAMYRCASSRGFSSYEQYFGPGTRLTVT.

The V and J genes are TRBV5-1 and TRBJ2-3, with TRBD2 matching 8 bases. V shed 3 bases and J 4 bases; nucleotides not matched to a gene: 16. CDR3 length: 18 residues. Per the germline V gene, CDR1 is SGHRS and CDR2 is YFSETQ. The CDR3 loop is CASSSRGDYGGASDTQYF. CDR3 nucleotide sequence: TGCGCCAGCAGCTCCCGGGGCGATTACGGGGGGGCCTCAGATACGCAGTATTTT. The full variable domain, rest sourced from reference TRBV5-1 and TRBJ2-3, is KAGVTQTPRYLIKTRGQQVTLSCSPISGHRSVSWYQQTPGQGLQFLFEYFSETQRNKGNFPGRFSGRQFSNSRSEMNVSTLELGDSALYLCASSSRGDYGGASDTQYFGPGTRLTVL.

This clone was detected once. This chain connects TRBV5-5 to TRBJ2-1, with 7 bases lining up with TRBD2. Germline V gives CDR1 SGHKS, CDR2 YYEKEE (reference sequence). The V segment lost 4 bases and the J segment 9 bases; nucleotides outside the gene matches: 7. This CDR3 contains 13 residues. The CDR3: CASSPRLASEQFF. CDR3 coding DNA: TGTGCCAGCAGCCCAAGACTAGCAAGTGAGCAGTTCTTC.

This clone was observed a single time. The chain combines TRBV27 with TRBJ1-2, with D unresolved. Trimming removed 1 base from V and 6 bases from J, with 12 bases in between. Germline V gene sequence: CDR1 MNHEY, CDR2 SMNVEV (reference sequence). The CDR3 is 14 amino acids. CDR3 bases: TGTGCCAGCAGTTTATTGGCCGGGGAGAATGGCTACACCTTC. Amino acid sequence: CASSLLAGENGYTF.

The chain recombines TRBV14 with TRBJ1-1; possible D gene TRBD1, 5 bases. This CDR3 spans 14 amino acids. The germline V gene encodes CDR1 SGHDN and CDR2 FVKESK. V was trimmed by 3 bases and J by 3 bases, leaving 11 bases between them. The CDR3 region has the DNA TGTGCCAGCAGCCAGCCGGGGCACTACACTGAAGCTTTCTTT. Residues: CASSQPGHYTEAFF.

This rearrangement joins TRBV7-8 to TRBJ2-1; 10 bases match TRBD2. Germline CDR1 is SGHVS and CDR2 is FQNEAQ. V lost 3 bases, J lost 4 bases, and 12 bases stayed unmatched. The CDR3 contains 18 residues. The CDR3 DNA sequence: TGTGCCAGCAGCTTTGGGCTAGCGGGGGCCGTGGGGTACAATGAGCAGTTCTTC. It yields the protein CASSFGLAGAVGYNEQFF.

The sample holds one count of this clone. The chain is built from TRBV5-1 and TRBJ2-1; no firm D call. Trimming took 0 bases from V and 9 from J, leaving 10 bases between them. The CDR3 has 13 residues. From germline, CDR1 is SGHRS and CDR2 YFSETQ. CDR3 bases: TGCGCCAGCAGCTTGGAAGGGTTCGGTGAGCAGTTCTTC. Residues: CASSLEGFGEQFF. Full variable domain (rest looked up from reference TRBV5-1 and TRBJ2-1): KAGVTQTPRYLIKTRGQQVTLSCSPISGHRSVSWYQQTPGQGLQFLFEYFSETQRNKGNFPGRFSGRQFSNSRSEMNVSTLELGDSALYLCASSLEGFGEQFFGPGTRLTVL.

The gene calls are TRBV11-2 and TRBJ2-1, with 10 positions matching TRBD2. This CDR3 spans 16 amino acids. V lost 1 base to trimming and J lost 8 bases; unmatched junction nucleotides: 8. CDR1 and CDR2 from the germline V gene are SGHAT and FQNNGV. CDR3 region: CASSLGLLAGRDEQFF. The CDR3, as DNA: TGTGCCAGCAGCTTAGGCCTACTAGCGGGGCGGGATGAGCAGTTCTTC.

V and J are TRBV7-8 and TRBJ2-1; 10 nucleotides line up with TRBD2. This CDR3 region has 19 residues. CDR1 and CDR2 (germline): SGHVS, FQNEAQ. J was trimmed by 0 bases and V by 5 bases; bases with no gene match: 13. The CDR3 loop is CASSLDPGLAVSSYNEQFF. The CDR3 coding sequence is TGTGCCAGCAGCCTCGACCCCGGACTAGCGGTCAGCTCCTACAATGAGCAGTTCTTC.

The genes are TRBV25-1 and TRBJ2-7; TRBD1 matches 11 bases. V was pared by 5 bases and J by 6 bases, with 12 bases of the junction left unmatched. Germline CDR1 reads MGHDK; CDR2 reads SYGVNS. The CDR3 has 16 amino acids. In DNA form, the CDR3 reads TGTGCCAGCAGTAAACCGGGACAGGGGGTTTATGGCGAGCAGTACTTC. Protein sequence: CASSKPGQGVYGEQYF.